This T cell receptor beta chain is from a study of blood T cell repertoires in COVID-19. In the study overall: Acute and convalescent COVID-19 specimens originated in the United States, Italy and Spain. The analysed material was cDNA or gDNA that came from T cells, B-cell-depleted T cells, or PBMCs.

Original processing notes: Reference gene primers were amplified, and this amplification served to estimate nucleated cell counts. TCRdb keeps only in-frame clones here, not all; method: immunoSEQ multiplex PCR. D and trimming come from the DNA, and the V and J calls and clone size come from that table. The repertoire includes some 260,000 clones, about 86% of them detected once, and roughly 1.4% sits in the top ten. Unmatched junction bases numbered 9, after V lost 5 bases and J lost 8 bases. This CDR3 contains 16 residues. In germline, CDR1 is SGHTA, CDR2 FQGNSA. The TCR comes from an elderly man with acute or convalescent COVID-19. V and J are TRBV7-2 and TRBJ2-1; 13 bases match TRBD2. The sequenced sample was peripheral blood. The DNA for the CDR3 is TGTGCCAGCAGCACATACGGGACTAGCGGGGCGTATGAGCAGTTCTTC. Protein: CASSTYGTSGAYEQFF.